This T cell receptor (beta chain) comes out of a study of blood T cell repertoires in COVID-19. On the study more broadly: In each case, the material was cDNA or gDNA derived from T cells, B-cell-depleted T cells, or PBMCs.

Donors were grouped by their self-reported clinical history. The germline V gene has CDR1 SGHTA and CDR2 FQGTGA. After removal of 2 bases from V and 3 bases from J, the junction contained 9 bases not matched to a gene. This CDR3 comprises 17 residues. Method: immunoSEQ multiplex PCR; TCRdb's copy keeps in-frame clones and lacks some. Here the sample spans roughly 260,000 clones, more than 75% being singletons. The rearrangement links TRBV7-3 to TRBJ2-2, with 7 nucleotides matching TRBD2. The sequenced sample was PBMCs or T cells enriched from blood (not recorded which). This TCR was recovered from a young woman who had recovered from COVID-19. CDR3 DNA sequence: TGTGCCAGCAGCTTAGATGGTAGCGGGCATCACACCGGGGAGCTGTTTTTT. Its translation is CASSLDGSGHHTGELFF.